These T cell receptor beta chains were read from a single sample in a study of cytomegalovirus exposure and HLA in healthy donors. This table comes from immunoSEQ multiplex PCR, and its TCRdb copy is limited to in-frame clones, with some not included. This table holds fewer than 95,000 clones, roughly 94% found once. The sample comprised PBMCs. These TCRs come from a woman aged 18-29 years in good health and CMV-seronegative. CDR3s include the opening cysteine and the closing phenylalanine or tryptophan. D genes are given only for firm matches. Only part of the rows carry a size: once, few, many, or a class if the clone is expanded.

once	TRBJ1-1	TRBV28	.	CASSALRVGTEAFF	TGTGCCAGCAGTGCCCTGAGGGTAGGCACTGAAGCTTTCTTT
.	TRBJ1-1	TRBV10-3	TRBD1	CAISEAQGAGNTEAFF	TGTGCCATCAGTGAGGCGCAGGGGGCAGGGAACACTGAAGCTTTCTTT
.	TRBJ1-2	TRBV13	TRBD1	CASSTRDRANYGYTF	TGTGCCAGCAGCACCCGAGACAGGGCTAACTATGGCTACACCTTC
.	TRBJ2-7	TRBV25-1	.	CASSETGRMAYEQYF	TGTGCCAGCAGTGAAACAGGGAGAATGGCCTACGAGCAGTACTTC
.	TRBJ1-4	TRBV9	.	CASSVAGSEKLFF	TGTGCCAGCAGCGTAGCTGGGAGTGAAAAACTGTTTTTT
.	TRBJ1-4	TRBV28	.	CASIRGTANEKLFF	TGTGCCAGCATAAGGGGGACGGCTAATGAAAAACTGTTTTTT
.	TRBJ1-1	TRBV6-1	.	CASSEPGRAGRDTEAFF	TGTGCCAGCAGTGAACCCGGCCGGGCGGGGAGGGACACTGAAGCTTTCTTT
.	TRBJ2-7	TRBV28	.	CASSTYRADRYF	TGTGCCAGCAGTACCTACAGGGCCGACCGGTACTTC
.	TRBJ1-4	TRBV18	TRBD1	CASSRQGPNEKLFF	TGTGCCAGCTCACGACAGGGACCTAATGAAAAACTGTTTTTT
.	TRBJ2-7	TRBV6-5	.	CASSNRVTYEQYF	TGTGCCAGCAGTAACAGGGTGACCTACGAGCAGTACTTC
.	TRBJ2-5	TRBV18	TRBD1	CASSTRNWTGKETQYF	TGTGCCAGCTCAACTCGCAACTGGACAGGGAAAGAGACCCAGTACTTC
.	TRBJ2-2	TRBV6-5	TRBD1	CASSGDRSTGELFF	TGTGCCAGCAGTGGGGACAGAAGCACCGGGGAGCTGTTTTTT
.	TRBJ2-7	TRBV27	.	CASSTYRSYEQYF	TGTGCCAGCAGTACCTATCGCTCCTACGAGCAGTACTTC
.	TRBJ2-3	TRBV5-1	.	CASSLGGADTQYF	TGCGCCAGCAGCTTGGGGGGGGCAGATACGCAGTATTTT
.	TRBJ1-2	TRBV5-6	TRBD1	CASSFTGGGGYTF	TGTGCCAGCAGCTTTACAGGGGGAGGGGGCTACACCTTC
few	TRBJ2-2	TRBV5-1	.	CASSLETTGTGELFF	TGCGCCAGCAGCTTGGAGACGACAGGAACCGGGGAGCTGTTTTTT
once	TRBJ1-1	TRBV6-5	.	CASSYSEAGTEAFF	TGTGCCAGCAGTTACTCTGAGGCAGGGACTGAAGCTTTCTTT
.	TRBJ2-3	TRBV7-2	.	CASSSPGGRADTQYF	TGTGCCAGCAGCTCCCCGGGGGGCCGGGCAGATACGCAGTATTTT
.	TRBJ1-2	TRBV13	TRBD1	CASSFPRQGDYGYTF	TGTGCCAGCAGCTTCCCCAGACAGGGGGACTATGGCTACACCTTC
.	TRBJ1-5	TRBV5-8	TRBD1	CASSLTGFLQPQHF	TGTGCCAGCAGTTTGACAGGGTTTCTTCAGCCCCAGCATTTT
.	TRBJ2-2	TRBV6-1	TRBD1	CASSEIQGTGTGELFF	TGTGCCAGCAGTGAAATACAGGGGACCGGCACCGGGGAGCTGTTTTTT
.	TRBJ2-7	TRBV5-6	.	CASSPMIQQTVYEQYF	TGTGCCAGCAGCCCCATGATCCAACAGACAGTTTACGAGCAGTACTTC
.	TRBJ1-2	TRBV5-6	TRBD1	CASSFRQGMYGYTF	TGTGCCAGCAGCTTTCGACAGGGGATGTATGGCTACACCTTC
.	TRBJ2-7	TRBV9	TRBD2	CASSASGGLTYEQYF	TGTGCCAGCAGCGCTTCGGGGGGTTTAACCTACGAGCAGTACTTC
.	TRBJ1-3	TRBV21-1	.	CASSTPGTGRGNTIYF	TGTGCCAGCAGCACACCCGGGACAGGGAGGGGAAACACCATATATTTT
few	TRBJ1-2	TRBV27	.	CASSLTGTTYGYTF	TGTGCCAGCAGTCTTACCGGGACAACCTATGGCTACACCTTC
.	TRBJ2-2	TRBV6-4	TRBD1	CASSDGQGAGELFF	TGTGCCAGCAGTGACGGACAGGGGGCCGGGGAGCTGTTTTTT
.	TRBJ1-6	TRBV6-1	TRBD1	CASSVQGTGVSPLHF	TGTGCCAGCAGTGTGCAAGGGACAGGGGTTTCACCCCTCCACTTT
.	TRBJ1-3	TRBV19	TRBD1	CASRDRGAGNTIYF	TGTGCCAGTAGGGACAGGGGAGCTGGAAACACCATATATTTT
.	TRBJ1-1	TRBV29-1	.	CSARAGATEAFF	TGCAGTGCTCGGGCGGGTGCCACTGAAGCTTTCTTT
few	TRBJ2-6	TRBV6-4	.	CASSERADSGANVLTF	TGTGCCAGCAGTGAGCGGGCCGACTCTGGGGCCAACGTCCTGACTTTC
.	TRBJ2-5	TRBV7-2	TRBD2	CASSLRAGGRQETQYF	TGTGCCAGCAGCTTAAGAGCGGGGGGCCGGCAAGAGACCCAGTACTTC
.	TRBJ2-3	TRBV7-9	TRBD2	CASSLRVAGGMDTQYF	TGTGCCAGCAGCTTGAGAGTGGCGGGGGGCATGGATACGCAGTATTTT
.	TRBJ2-3	TRBV2	TRBD2	CASPSSGVRDTQYF	TGTGCCAGCCCTTCTAGCGGGGTTAGAGATACGCAGTATTTT
.	TRBJ1-5	TRBV27	.	CASSSTGGGQPQHF	TGTGCCAGCAGTTCCACGGGGGGTGGGCAGCCCCAGCATTTT
.	TRBJ1-5	TRBV28	.	CASSSGQSNQPQHF	TGTGCCAGCAGTTCGGGACAAAGCAATCAGCCCCAGCATTTT
.	TRBJ1-4	TRBV28	.	CASSGRGSANEKLFF	TGTGCCAGCAGTGGGAGGGGGTCGGCTAATGAAAAACTGTTTTTT
.	TRBJ1-5	TRBV7-2	.	CASSSGGAGIGNQPQHF	TGTGCCAGCAGCTCGGGGGGGGCGGGTATAGGGAATCAGCCCCAGCATTTT
.	TRBJ1-4	TRBV28	.	CASSSSGDHEKLFF	TGTGCCAGCAGTTCATCGGGGGACCACGAAAAACTGTTTTTT
.	TRBJ1-5	TRBV25-1	.	CASSDAGLPQHF	TGTGCCAGCAGTGACGCAGGGCTGCCCCAGCATTTT
.	TRBJ2-3	TRBV6-6	.	CASLSAGAGSDTQYF	TGTGCCAGCCTGTCTGCGGGGGCGGGATCAGATACGCAGTATTTT
.	TRBJ1-2	TRBV30	TRBD1	CAWSYAGGNYGYTF	TGTGCCTGGAGTTACGCAGGGGGGAACTATGGCTACACCTTC
.	TRBJ2-7	TRBV28	.	CASSFPSGLYSSYEQYF	TGTGCCAGCAGTTTTCCATCGGGACTTTATAGCTCCTACGAGCAGTACTTC
.	TRBJ2-1	TRBV7-2	TRBD2	CASSLALAGGRRMSYNEQFF	TGTGCCAGCAGCTTAGCACTAGCGGGGGGGCGGCGTATGTCCTACAATGAGCAGTTCTTC
.	TRBJ1-5	TRBV28	.	CASTVRRGNSNQPQHF	TGTGCCAGCACGGTAAGGCGGGGGAATAGCAATCAGCCCCAGCATTTT
.	TRBJ1-5	TRBV11-2	.	CASSLSSNQPQHF	TGTGCCAGCAGCTTATCAAGCAATCAGCCCCAGCATTTT
.	TRBJ2-2	TRBV5-4	TRBD2	CASSSGGSGGAAGELFF	TGTGCCAGCAGTTCCGGCGGGAGCGGGGGGGCCGCCGGGGAGCTGTTTTTT
.	TRBJ1-3	TRBV30	TRBD1	CARQGPGNTIYF	TGTGCCAGACAGGGTCCTGGAAACACCATATATTTT
.	TRBJ2-2	TRBV7-6	.	CASSLAPTNANTGELFF	TGTGCCAGCAGCTTAGCACCTACCAACGCGAACACCGGGGAGCTGTTTTTT
.	TRBJ2-3	TRBV7-6	TRBD2	CASSRTPSLSGGDTQYF	TGTGCCAGCAGCCGAACCCCGTCGTTGAGCGGGGGTGATACGCAGTATTTT
.	TRBJ1-4	TRBV9	TRBD1	CASSVGGGTANEKLFF	TGTGCCAGCAGCGTTGGGGGTGGGACAGCTAATGAAAAACTGTTTTTT